This T cell receptor beta chain was documented in a study of T-cell reconstitution after alpha-beta-depleted transplantation in children (dated by TCRdb to 2016 to 2017). For the study in its entirety: Using TCR repertoire profiling, the study followed T-cell immune reconstitution in a quantitative way in children after TCRalphabeta/CD19-depleted allogeneic hematopoietic cell transplantation.

Study-wide conclusions, independent of this receptor: In some patients, the high TCRbeta diversity seen at day 60 was put down to recipient T cells and intrathymic progenitors that had survived conditioning. Over subsequent months, a decline in hyperexpanded clone frequencies was noted, and after one year, T-cell counts and TCRbeta diversity were mostly ascribed to newly produced T cells. Apparently early alphabetaT-cell count recovery about two months after transplant reportedly relied on only several hundred rapidly expanded clones derived from non-depleted graft cells.

The germline V gene provides CDR1 ENHRY and CDR2 SYGVKD. Between the V and J ends, shortened by 5 bases and 5 bases respectively, the junction contains 16 bases. The CDR3 starts with the cysteine, ends with the phenylalanine, and has 15 residues. Only the CDR3 portion is preserved as DNA: 45 bases, with reading frame beginning at the first base. This clonotype was observed at least ten times. The antigen it recognizes is unknown. Within one base of it there is no much larger clone, and no base qualities were kept. The treatment or condition label, as the study defines it: allogeneic hematopoietic cell transplantation with graft depleted of TCRalphabeta T cells and CD19 B cells. TCRalphabeta/CD19-depleted allogeneic hematopoietic cell grafts were given to the transplant recipients, all of whom were children. The library was prepared using PCR. The reads were generated on an Illumina HiSeq 2500. To normalize quantification of the TCRbeta repertoire, the TCR libraries were built with molecular barcoding that relied on unique molecular identifiers. Clones were called with MiXCR by TCRdb after fastp trimmed the public reads at Q25, and only in-frame beta chains were retained. Each entry merges the rows of one CDR3 protein and shows their most common DNA and genes. For this sample the table gives about a million distinct CDR3 sequences, of which roughly 29% were detected only once. Jointly, the top ten make up about 28% of the sample.

The chain is assembled from TRBV10-3 and TRBJ2-1, with TRBD2 perhaps the D gene, on 6 matching bases. The TCR comes from a boy under two years old who had a stem cell transplant for SCID, so the T cells may come from the graft donor. The material was PBMCs, mostly from graft donor cells, obtained 360 days after TCRalphabeta/CD19-depleted stem cell transplant. The bases read TGTGCCATCAGTTCTCTGGGGAGGTTCAACAATGAGCAGTTCTTC. Translated, this gives CAISSLGRFNNEQFF.